This T cell receptor (beta chain) was identified during a study of T-cell reconstitution after alpha-beta-depleted transplantation in children. The authors prepared the TCRbeta library with unique molecular identifiers. TCRdb passed the PCR reads through MiXCR, listing each CDR3 protein once. The data show fewer than 400,000 distinct CDR3 sequences, about a fifth seen once. The sequence came from a human donor who donated a stem cell graft to a child with acute myeloid leukemia. Specimen: PBMCs from the stem cell graft donor, collected from the stem cell graft.

CDR3 nucleotides: TGTGCCACCAGTGATGGGCCAGTTTCGAAGACCCAGTACTTC. Its protein product is CATSDGPVSKTQYF. This chain links TRBV24-1 with TRBJ2-5; D is unclear. The germline V gene encodes CDR1 KGHDR and CDR2 SFDVKD. CDR3 length: 14 residues. Trimming cost V 3 bases and J 6 bases, with 13 bases left between them.